The following is a T cell receptor beta chain sequence with its context. The CDR3 has 15 residues. V lost 0 bases and J 3 bases, leaving 15 bases between the germline ends. The germline CDR1 and CDR2 sequences are GTSNPN and SVGIG (reference sequence). The repertoire was sequenced with immunoSEQ multiplex PCR; TCRdb's copy has only in-frame clones and lacks some. The data contain roughly 2,300,000 clones, roughly 92% of them seen just once; the ten biggest clones take up 0.37%. This sample was taken from a study of shared clonotypes between healthy human individuals. This sequence was found in a man in his late teens or twenties in good health. Some clones in this sample may be carry-over from other donors' samples. Input material: naive CD4+ T cells from PBMCs. Subset meaning: CD45RA+ positively selected. The chain carries TRBV30 and TRBJ2-7; no firm D call. CDR3 nucleotides: TGTGCCTGGAGTGTCGGCGGCCGGACCCTCTACGAGCAGTACTTC. Translation gives CAWSVGGRTLYEQYF. Full variable domain (remainder filled in from reference TRBV30 and TRBJ2-7): SQTIHQWPATLVQPVGSPLSLECTVEGTSNPNLYWYRQAAGRGLQLLFYSVGIGQISSEVPQNLSASRPQDRQFILSSKKLLLSDSGFYLCAWSVGGRTLYEQYFGPGTRLTVT.